These T cell receptor beta chains were read from a single sample in a study of shared clonotypes between healthy human individuals. Data came from immunoSEQ multiplex PCR; TCRdb stores just in-frame clones and leaves some out. The sample holds about 2.3 million clones; just over 90% are singletons and the top ten take around 0.4%. The sequenced sample consisted of naive CD4+ T cells from PBMCs. These receptors were obtained from a man younger than 35 in good health. Some clones in this sample may be carry-over from other donors' samples. CDR3s include the opening cysteine and the closing phenylalanine or tryptophan. D genes are given only for firm matches. Clone sizes are given selectively: once, few, many, or a class where the clone is expanded.

abundance,v_gene,j_gene,d_gene,len,CDR3nt,CDR3aa
NA,TRBV28,TRBJ1-2,TRBD1,14,TGTGCCATTAACAACGACAGGGCGGCCTATGGCTACACCTTC,CAINNDRAAYGYTF
NA,TRBV5-1,TRBJ2-1,TRBD2,16,TGCGCCAGCAGCAGGACTAGCGGGAGTTCCTACAATGAGCAGTTCTTC,CASSRTSGSSYNEQFF
NA,TRBV11-2,TRBJ1-1,NA,12,TGTGCCAGCAGCTTGGTAACGGGACGAGCTTTCTTT,CASSLVTGRAFF
NA,TRBV5-1,TRBJ1-5,TRBD1,15,TGCGCCAGCAGCCAGGGGACAGGGTTGGATCAGCCCCAGCATTTT,CASSQGTGLDQPQHF
NA,TRBV28,TRBJ2-7,NA,15,TGTGCCAGCAGTTTTTGGTCGGGAGTTAGTCACGAGCAGTACTTC,CASSFWSGVSHEQYF
NA,TRBV5-4,TRBJ1-4,NA,14,TGTGCCAGCAGCTTGGGCGCAACTAATGAAAAACTGTTTTTT,CASSLGATNEKLFF
NA,TRBV7-2,TRBJ2-7,TRBD2,19,TGTGCCAGCAGCCCACAACGGACTAGCGGGAGTAAGAGAGCGTACGAGCAGTACTTC,CASSPQRTSGSKRAYEQYF
NA,TRBV5-1,TRBJ2-5,NA,12,TGCGCCAGCTCGAGGGGCCGGGAGACCCAGTACTTC,CASSRGRETQYF
NA,TRBV11-1,TRBJ2-7,NA,14,TGTGCCAGCAGCTTAAATTTCTACCACTACGAGCAGTACTTC,CASSLNFYHYEQYF
NA,TRBV7-6,TRBJ2-3,NA,12,TGTGCCAGCAGCCAACCCACAGATACGCAGTATTTT,CASSQPTDTQYF
once,TRBV28,TRBJ1-5,NA,12,TGTGCCAGCAGTTTAGAAGAGCAGCCCCAGCATTTT,CASSLEEQPQHF
NA,TRBV5-5,TRBJ2-1,NA,14,TGTGCCAGCAGCTTGGGAGGTCTGGGGAGCGAGCAGTTCTTC,CASSLGGLGSEQFF
NA,TRBV14,TRBJ2-7,NA,10,TGTGCCACCGGGAGAGGGATAGAGTACTTC,CATGRGIEYF
NA,TRBV11-2,TRBJ2-7,NA,15,TGTGCCAGCAGCTTAAGGGGGGTCGGACCCTACGAGCAGTACTTC,CASSLRGVGPYEQYF
NA,TRBV27,TRBJ1-2,NA,15,TGTGCCAGCAGTTTAAGAATGGCAGGGGAGGGTGGCTACACCTTC,CASSLRMAGEGGYTF
NA,TRBV5-4,TRBJ2-7,TRBD2,16,TGTGCCAGCAGCAGGGTTGGATCGGGAGGGCCTTACGAGCAGTACTTC,CASSRVGSGGPYEQYF
NA,TRBV7-2,TRBJ1-2,TRBD1,16,TGTGCCAGCAGCTTAGTCTCCGGGACAGGCAACTATGGCTACACCTTC,CASSLVSGTGNYGYTF
NA,TRBV18,TRBJ2-7,TRBD2,15,TGTGCCAGCTCCACTAGCGCTCCGGGGGGCTACGAGCAGTACTTC,CASSTSAPGGYEQYF
NA,TRBV9,TRBJ2-3,TRBD2,15,TGTGCCAGCAGCGTGGTAGCGGGGAGCACAGATACGCAGTATTTT,CASSVVAGSTDTQYF
NA,TRBV7-2,TRBJ1-2,NA,13,TGTGCCAGCAGCCCGGACAGACTCTATGGCTACACCTTC,CASSPDRLYGYTF
NA,TRBV2,TRBJ2-3,TRBD2,17,TGTGCCAGCAGTGAAATGCGTCTAGCGGACTTCACAGATACGCAGTATTTT,CASSEMRLADFTDTQYF
NA,TRBV25-1,TRBJ2-2,NA,14,TGTGCCAGCAGTGATAATTTGAACACCGGGGAGCTGTTTTTT,CASSDNLNTGELFF
NA,TRBV15,TRBJ2-1,NA,15,TGTGCCACCAGCAGAGGGGCGACCTGGCCCTTTGAGCAGTTCTTC,CATSRGATWPFEQFF
NA,TRBV28,TRBJ1-3,TRBD1,15,TGTGCCAGCAGGCCGACAGGGTCCTCTGGAAACACCATATATTTT,CASRPTGSSGNTIYF
NA,TRBV2,TRBJ1-1,NA,16,TGTGCCAGCAGTGAATGGGAGGGCGCCTTGAACACTGAAGCTTTCTTT,CASSEWEGALNTEAFF
NA,TRBV7-2,TRBJ1-3,NA,12,TGTGCCAGCAGGGTGTCTGGAAACACCATATATTTT,CASRVSGNTIYF
once,TRBV5-4,TRBJ1-1,NA,16,TGTGCCAGCAGCTCTCTTAAAGTCAGGGGAACAACTGAAGCTTTCTTT,CASSSLKVRGTTEAFF
NA,TRBV28,TRBJ1-2,TRBD1,14,TGTGCCAGCAGACGACAGGGGTTCGAAATGAGCTACACCTTC,CASRRQGFEMSYTF
NA,TRBV5-1,TRBJ2-5,TRBD1,17,TGCGCCAGCAGCTTCGGGACAGGGGGAAGTGGAATAGAGACCCAGTACTTC,CASSFGTGGSGIETQYF